This T cell receptor (beta chain) came from a study of blood T cell repertoires in COVID-19. V lost 2 bases, J lost 3 bases, and 8 bases stayed unmatched. The CDR3 totals 17 residues. Germline lookup yields CDR1 LNHDA and CDR2 SQIVND (reference sequence). Under the authors' procedure: By means of reference gene primer amplification, nucleated cell counts were estimated. Clones were sequenced by immunoSEQ multiplex PCR, and TCRdb holds only the in-frame ones, with some missing. The DNA gave D and trimming, while V, J and clone size come from that table. The sample consists of about 97,000 clones, just under 85% of them appearing once.

The chain carries TRBV19 and TRBJ1-2; 11 bases are shared with TRBD1. The sequence derives from a man between 65 and 80 years old with acute or convalescent COVID-19. Sequencing input: peripheral blood. The CDR3 region has the DNA TGTGCCAGTAGTATAAGGGGGACAGGGGGACGGCACTATGGCTACACCTTC. It translates to CASSIRGTGGRHYGYTF.